One sample yielded the 14 T cell receptor beta chains listed below, sequenced in a study of cytomegalovirus exposure and HLA in healthy donors. The PCR contained 60 Vbeta and 13 Jbeta primers. Here immunoSEQ multiplex PCR was the method, and the copy in TCRdb shows in-frame clones only, minus some. The top ten clones hold under 2% of a sample with some 150,000 clones, approximately 82% of them seen once. The source material was PBMCs. The receptors originated from a woman in her forties in good health and CMV-seronegative.

This clone was found once. The V and J genes are TRBV28 and TRBJ1-2; D gene unclear. CDR1 and CDR2 (germline): MDHEN, SYDVKM. The ends were cut back, 10 bases at V and 7 bases at J, with 19 bases in the middle. The CDR3 contains 13 residues. The CDR3 is CATGRAPVGGYTF. The CDR3 bases are TGTGCCACTGGGCGGGCCCCGGTCGGTGGCTACACCTTC.

V is TRBV7-3 and J is TRBJ2-1; TRBD2 might be the D (7 bases). V lost 8 bases to trimming and J lost 8 bases, with 19 bases between them. CDR1 is SGHTA and CDR2 is FQGTGA in the germline V gene. This CDR3 is built from 14 residues. This CDR3 reads CASGGAGRLDEQFF. CDR3 sequence (DNA): TGTGCCAGCGGGGGGGCAGGGAGGCTTGATGAGCAGTTCTTC.

V and J are TRBV5-4 and TRBJ2-1; tentatively, D is TRBD2 (5 bases). The germline V gene has CDR1 SGHNT and CDR2 YYREEE (reference sequence). The CDR3 is 14 amino acids. V dropped 4 bases and J dropped 9 bases, with 17 bases sitting between them. This CDR3 is CASSVALSGSEQFF. In nucleotides, the CDR3 is TGTGCCAGCAGCGTGGCCCTAAGCGGAAGTGAGCAGTTCTTC. Drawing the rest from reference TRBV5-4 and TRBJ2-1, the complete variable domain is ETGVTQSPTHLIKTRGQQVTLRCSSQSGHNTVSWYQQALGQGPQFIFQYYREEENGRGNFPPRFSGLQFPNYSSELNVNALELDDSALYLCASSVALSGSEQFFGPGTRLTVL.

The chain employs TRBV7-3 and TRBJ1-3, with 7 bases fitting TRBD1. Losses at the gene ends were 2 bases for V and 8 bases for J; bases not matched to a gene: 3. In germline, CDR1 is SGHTA, CDR2 FQGTGA. CDR3 length equals 13 residues. The CDR3 loop is CASSLRQGDTIYF. The CDR3 DNA reads TGTGCCAGCAGCTTACGACAGGGCGACACCATATATTTT.

The chain is built from TRBV9 and TRBJ2-3, with D unclear. Trimming removed 3 bases from V and 4 bases from J, with 9 bases in between. Germline loops: CDR1 SGDLS, CDR2 YYNGEE. The CDR3 sequence is 13 residues long. CDR3 sequence reads: CASSATNSDTQYF. The DNA for the CDR3 is TGTGCCAGCAGCGCTACTAACTCAGATACGCAGTATTTT. Full variable domain (outside the CDR3, taken from reference TRBV9 and TRBJ2-3): DSGVTQTPKHLITATGQRVTLRCSPRSGDLSVYWYQQSLDQGLQFLIQYYNGEERAKGNILERFSAQQFPDLHSELNLSSLELGDSALYFCASSATNSDTQYFGPGTRLTVL.

The V gene is TRBV15, the J gene TRBJ1-2; TRBD1 might be the D (6 bases). Germline V gene data show CDR1 as LNHNV and CDR2 as YYDKDF (reference sequence). This CDR3 comprises 15 residues. V shed 2 bases and J shed 0 bases, with 10 bases lying between them. CDR3 region: CATSRIYRANYGYTF. The CDR3 coding sequence is TGTGCCACCAGCAGAATATACAGGGCTAACTATGGCTACACCTTC.

This chain joins TRBV7-9 and TRBJ1-2; possibly TRBD1 for D (5 bases). Germline V gives CDR1 SEHNR, CDR2 FQNEAQ (reference sequence). The CDR3 has 15 amino acids. Trimming removed 2 bases at V and 7 bases at J, with 17 bases between. Here the CDR3 DNA reads TGTGCCAGCAGCTTACTAGGGGAAACGATGGTTGGCTACACCTTC. Translated, it gives CASSLLGETMVGYTF.

A few counts support this clone. V is TRBV28 and J is TRBJ1-6; D is perhaps TRBD1 (5 bases). From germline, CDR1 is MDHEN and CDR2 SYDVKM. Between the trimmed V and J ends, which lost 5 bases and 10 bases, there was a span of 12 bases. There are 13 residues in the CDR3. CDR3 loop: CASSPRGLSPLHF. In nucleotides, the CDR3 is TGTGCCAGCAGTCCAAGGGGACTGTCACCCCTCCACTTT. The full variable domain, completed using reference TRBV28 and TRBJ1-6, is DVKVTQSSRYLVKRTGEKVFLECVQDMDHENMFWYRQDPGLGLRLIYFSYDVKMKEKGDIPEGYSVSREKKERFSLILESASTNQTSMYLCASSPRGLSPLHFGNGTRLTVT.

The chain links TRBV7-9 to TRBJ1-5, with D uncertain. Germline V gene data show CDR1 as SEHNR and CDR2 as FQNEAQ (reference sequence). The CDR3 runs 14 residues. The V and J ends lost 4 bases and 6 bases respectively, with 13 bases between them. CDR3 DNA sequence: TGTGCCAGCAGCTCGGAACTAGGCGGTCAGCCCCAGCATTTT. Translated: CASSSELGGQPQHF.

V gene TRBV27 combines with J gene TRBJ2-7; 9 nucleotides agree with TRBD1. After removal of 0 bases from V and 3 bases from J, the junction contained 6 bases not matched to a gene. From germline, CDR1 is MNHEY and CDR2 SMNVEV (reference sequence). This CDR3 spans 16 amino acids. CDR3 bases: TGTGCCAGCAGTTTATCCGGGACAGGGATCGGCTACGAGCAGTACTTC. The encoded protein is CASSLSGTGIGYEQYF.

This clone has just a few counts. The chain carries TRBV27 and TRBJ2-7, with D perhaps TRBD1 (7 bases). The germline V gene has CDR1 MNHEY and CDR2 SMNVEV (reference sequence). Trimming took off 2 bases at V and 2 bases at J, with 19 bases between the two ends. CDR3 length: 17 residues. CDR3 region: CASSLGRTGEYPYEQYF. CDR3 nucleotides: TGTGCCAGCAGTTTAGGGAGGACAGGAGAATATCCCTACGAGCAGTACTTC.

The V call is TRBV27, the J call TRBJ2-5, with D tentatively TRBD1 (6 bases). This CDR3 comprises 16 residues. Germline V gene data show CDR1 as MNHEY and CDR2 as SMNVEV (reference sequence). V lost 5 bases and J 1 base, leaving 17 bases between the germline ends. The CDR3 DNA sequence: TGTGCCAGCAGTCAAACCTCCAGGGGCGCCCAAGAGACCCAGTACTTC. Its translation is CASSQTSRGAQETQYF.

This chain uses TRBV5-4 with TRBJ1-2, with TRBD1 matching over 8 bases. Per germline, CDR1 SGHNT and CDR2 YYREEE (reference sequence). V lost 0 bases and J lost 4; bases outside the gene matches: 8. The CDR3 is 16 residues long. CDR3 region: CASSLVGQGAGYGYTF. CDR3 in DNA: TGTGCCAGCAGCTTGGTGGGGCAGGGGGCCGGCTATGGCTACACCTTC.

This chain uses TRBV7-2 with TRBJ1-5; D not certain. Germline CDR1 SGHTA, CDR2 FQGNSA. The CDR3 has 12 residues. The V gene lost 2 bases and the J gene lost 3 bases, with 2 bases spanning the gap. CDR3 amino acids: CASSLYNQPQHF. As DNA, the CDR3 is TGTGCCAGCAGCTTATACAATCAGCCCCAGCATTTT.